This is a list of T cell receptor beta chains from one sample in a study of blood T cells in healthy people across ages. MiXCR, applied by TCRdb to the 5' RACE reads, yields one record per CDR3 protein. The repertoire has about 1.8 million distinct CDR3 sequences, about 49% of them found once; the top ten carry approximately 2%. Material for sequencing was blood. These receptor sequences come from a woman in her thirties or forties in good health. Both conserved end residues are part of each CDR3. A D gene is named only where the DNA matches it firmly. Rows may omit the clone size; those that give it use once, few, many or a size class.

v_gene: TRBV7-9
j_gene: TRBJ2-3
abundance: -
d_gene: TRBD2
CDR3aa: CASSPGTSGGYTDTQYF
CDR3nt: TGTGCCAGCAGCCCCGGGACTAGCGGGGGGTATACAGATACGCAGTATTTT

v_gene: TRBV6-1
j_gene: TRBJ2-7
abundance: many
d_gene: -
CDR3aa: CASGSYEQYF
CDR3nt: TGTGCCAGCGGGTCCTACGAGCAGTACTTC

v_gene: TRBV7-2
j_gene: TRBJ2-5
abundance: -
d_gene: -
CDR3aa: CASTPGFRGNLETQYF
CDR3nt: TGTGCCAGCACCCCGGGTTTTCGTGGGAATTTGGAGACCCAGTACTTC

v_gene: TRBV15
j_gene: TRBJ2-3
abundance: -
d_gene: -
CDR3aa: CATSEGSDTQYF
CDR3nt: TGTGCCACCAGCGAAGGCTCAGATACGCAGTATTTT

v_gene: TRBV4-1
j_gene: TRBJ2-7
abundance: many
d_gene: TRBD1
CDR3aa: CASSQGTGPYEQYF
CDR3nt: TGCGCCAGCAGCCAAGGGACAGGGCCCTACGAGCAGTACTTC

v_gene: TRBV4-1
j_gene: TRBJ2-3
abundance: few
d_gene: -
CDR3aa: CASSQSGSGQVTDTDTQYF
CDR3nt: TGCGCCAGCAGCCAATCTGGGTCAGGCCAGGTGACAGATACAGATACGCAGTATTTT

v_gene: TRBV15
j_gene: TRBJ1-2
abundance: -
d_gene: TRBD1
CDR3aa: CATSYGTVANYGYTF
CDR3nt: TGTGCCACCAGTTACGGGACAGTAGCTAACTATGGCTACACCTTC

v_gene: TRBV20-1
j_gene: TRBJ2-4
abundance: few
d_gene: -
CDR3aa: CSASWVKNIQYF
CDR3nt: TGCAGTGCTAGTTGGGTGAAGAACATTCAGTACTTC

v_gene: TRBV12-3/TRBV12-4
j_gene: TRBJ2-5
abundance: -
d_gene: TRBD1
CDR3aa: CASTTTGGGETQYF
CDR3nt: TGTGCCAGCACCACCACAGGGGGCGGTGAGACCCAGTACTTC

v_gene: TRBV20-1
j_gene: TRBJ2-3
abundance: -
d_gene: TRBD1
CDR3aa: CSARRQGATDTQYF
CDR3nt: TGCAGTGCTAGAAGACAGGGGGCTACAGATACGCAGTATTTT

v_gene: TRBV20-1
j_gene: TRBJ2-3
abundance: few
d_gene: -
CDR3aa: CSPLKGEGTDTQYF
CDR3nt: TGCAGCCCCTTAAAAGGGGAGGGCACAGATACGCAGTATTTT

v_gene: TRBV9
j_gene: TRBJ2-7
abundance: once
d_gene: -
CDR3aa: CASSAGGETPYF
CDR3nt: TGTGCCAGCAGCGCCGGGGGCGAGACCCCGTACTTC

v_gene: TRBV6-5
j_gene: TRBJ2-7
abundance: -
d_gene: TRBD2
CDR3aa: CASSYSTSGAYNERYF
CDR3nt: TGTGCCAGCAGTTACTCGACTAGCGGGGCTTACAATGAGCGGTACTTC

v_gene: TRBV11-2
j_gene: TRBJ2-1
abundance: few
d_gene: -
CDR3aa: CASSLDLRVANSYNEQFF
CDR3nt: TGTGCCAGCAGCTTAGATCTACGCGTAGCGAACTCCTACAATGAGCAGTTCTTC

v_gene: TRBV7-9
j_gene: TRBJ2-4
abundance: -
d_gene: -
CDR3aa: CASSSWRELAKNIQYF
CDR3nt: TGTGCCAGCAGCTCGTGGCGGGAACTAGCCAAAAACATTCAGTACTTC

v_gene: TRBV27
j_gene: TRBJ2-7
abundance: -
d_gene: TRBD1
CDR3aa: CASKDRVEQYF
CDR3nt: TGTGCCAGCAAAGACAGGGTCGAGCAGTACTTC

v_gene: TRBV12-3/TRBV12-4
j_gene: TRBJ2-7
abundance: -
d_gene: TRBD2
CDR3aa: CASSPPSGVDEQYF
CDR3nt: TGTGCCAGCAGTCCCCCTAGCGGGGTGGACGAGCAGTACTTC

v_gene: TRBV29-1
j_gene: TRBJ2-1
abundance: -
d_gene: -
CDR3aa: CSAEVRGGRNEQFF
CDR3nt: TGCAGCGCCGAGGTGAGGGGGGGCCGTAATGAGCAGTTCTTC

v_gene: TRBV7-2
j_gene: TRBJ2-5
abundance: few
d_gene: TRBD2
CDR3aa: CASSPTPGLGTETQYF
CDR3nt: TGTGCCAGCAGTCCCACCCCGGGACTAGGAACGGAGACCCAGTACTTC

v_gene: TRBV20-1
j_gene: TRBJ1-2
abundance: few
d_gene: TRBD1
CDR3aa: CSARDRANYGYTF
CDR3nt: TGCAGTGCCAGAGACAGGGCGAACTATGGCTACACCTTC

v_gene: TRBV10-3
j_gene: TRBJ2-6
abundance: -
d_gene: -
CDR3aa: CAISGRPALSGANVLTF
CDR3nt: TGTGCCATCAGTGGCCGGCCCGCCCTCTCTGGGGCCAACGTCCTGACTTTC

v_gene: TRBV4-2
j_gene: TRBJ1-2
abundance: -
d_gene: -
CDR3aa: CASSQVGGEVKGYTF
CDR3nt: TGTGCCAGCAGCCAAGTGGGGGGGGAAGTGAAAGGCTACACCTTC

v_gene: TRBV14
j_gene: TRBJ2-5
abundance: -
d_gene: TRBD2
CDR3aa: CASSQKPASGEETQYF
CDR3nt: TGTGCCAGCAGCCAAAAACCCGCTAGCGGGGAAGAGACCCAGTACTTC

v_gene: TRBV7-9
j_gene: TRBJ2-5
abundance: few
d_gene: -
CDR3aa: CASSRRDTLPGETQYF
CDR3nt: TGTGCCAGCAGCCGCCGGGACACCCTCCCGGGGGAGACCCAGTACTTC

v_gene: TRBV6-5
j_gene: TRBJ1-2
abundance: -
d_gene: -
CDR3aa: CASSPGWGLCGYTF
CDR3nt: TGTGCCAGCAGTCCTGGATGGGGGCTCTGTGGCTACACCTTC

v_gene: TRBV11-2
j_gene: TRBJ2-3
abundance: few
d_gene: -
CDR3aa: CASSSPLGRFSTDTQYF
CDR3nt: TGTGCCAGCAGCTCCCCCCTGGGGAGGTTTAGCACAGATACGCAGTATTTT

v_gene: TRBV5-4
j_gene: TRBJ2-5
abundance: -
d_gene: -
CDR3aa: CASSILKGGETQYF
CDR3nt: TGTGCCAGCAGCATACTCAAGGGAGGAGAGACCCAGTACTTC

v_gene: TRBV5-6
j_gene: TRBJ2-5
abundance: -
d_gene: TRBD2
CDR3aa: CASIPSGEETQYF
CDR3nt: TGTGCCAGCATCCCTAGCGGGGAAGAGACCCAGTACTTC

v_gene: TRBV3-1
j_gene: TRBJ2-7
abundance: -
d_gene: -
CDR3aa: CASRRAGYEQYF
CDR3nt: TGTGCCAGCCGGCGAGCGGGCTACGAGCAGTACTTC

v_gene: TRBV28
j_gene: TRBJ1-2
abundance: few
d_gene: -
CDR3aa: CASSPQLYGYTF
CDR3nt: TGTGCCAGCAGTCCGCAGCTCTATGGCTACACCTTC

v_gene: TRBV12-3/TRBV12-4
j_gene: TRBJ2-2
abundance: few
d_gene: TRBD1
CDR3aa: CASSLGQGTGELFF
CDR3nt: TGTGCCAGCAGTTTGGGACAGGGCACCGGGGAGCTGTTTTTT

v_gene: TRBV27
j_gene: TRBJ2-1
abundance: -
d_gene: TRBD1
CDR3aa: CASSFTGGGYNEQFF
CDR3nt: TGTGCCAGCAGTTTTACAGGGGGCGGGTACAATGAGCAGTTCTTC

v_gene: TRBV7-2
j_gene: TRBJ1-5
abundance: once
d_gene: -
CDR3aa: CASSLEASGGFSNQPQHF
CDR3nt: TGTGCCAGCAGCTTAGAAGCCTCAGGAGGGTTTAGCAATCAGCCCCAGCATTTT

v_gene: TRBV27
j_gene: TRBJ1-2
abundance: -
d_gene: -
CDR3aa: CATTRGHNYGYTF
CDR3nt: TGTGCCACTACAAGGGGACATAACTATGGCTACACCTTC

v_gene: TRBV29-1
j_gene: TRBJ2-7
abundance: -
d_gene: -
CDR3aa: CSVVGDSAYEQYF
CDR3nt: TGCAGCGTTGTGGGAGACAGCGCCTACGAGCAGTACTTC

v_gene: TRBV27
j_gene: TRBJ2-1
abundance: few
d_gene: TRBD2
CDR3aa: CASSPIVLAGEGDEQFF
CDR3nt: TGTGCCAGCAGTCCGATAGTCCTAGCGGGGGAAGGCGATGAGCAGTTCTTC

v_gene: TRBV4-3
j_gene: TRBJ1-1
abundance: few
d_gene: TRBD1
CDR3aa: CASSQGDRGSTEAFF
CDR3nt: TGCGCCAGCAGCCAGGGGGACAGGGGGAGTACTGAAGCTTTCTTT

v_gene: TRBV12-3/TRBV12-4
j_gene: TRBJ2-3
abundance: -
d_gene: -
CDR3aa: CASSARGASTDTQYF
CDR3nt: TGTGCCAGCAGTGCACGGGGGGCGAGCACAGATACGCAGTATTTT

v_gene: TRBV7-8
j_gene: TRBJ1-2
abundance: few
d_gene: TRBD1
CDR3aa: CAWGGQGSYGYTF
CDR3nt: TGTGCCTGGGGGGGACAGGGGAGCTATGGCTACACCTTC

v_gene: TRBV7-2
j_gene: TRBJ1-1
abundance: -
d_gene: TRBD1
CDR3aa: CASSLRAGGQGGTEAFF
CDR3nt: TGTGCCAGCAGCTTAAGAGCTGGTGGACAGGGAGGGACTGAAGCTTTCTTT

v_gene: TRBV5-4
j_gene: TRBJ2-7
abundance: -
d_gene: TRBD1
CDR3aa: CASSAGQGRDEQYF
CDR3nt: TGTGCCAGCAGCGCGGGACAGGGGAGGGACGAGCAGTACTTC

v_gene: TRBV13
j_gene: TRBJ1-5
abundance: -
d_gene: -
CDR3aa: CASSLGGGTFSNQPQHF
CDR3nt: TGTGCCAGCAGCTTAGGGGGCGGGACTTTTAGCAATCAGCCCCAGCATTTT

v_gene: TRBV4-1
j_gene: TRBJ2-1
abundance: -
d_gene: -
CDR3aa: CASSHERQFF
CDR3nt: TGCGCCAGCAGCCATGAGCGACAGTTCTTC

v_gene: TRBV29-1
j_gene: TRBJ1-2
abundance: -
d_gene: -
CDR3aa: CSVYRGNYGYTF
CDR3nt: TGCAGCGTCTACCGGGGGAACTATGGCTACACCTTC